This T cell receptor (beta chain) was identified in a study of blood T cell repertoires in COVID-19. Per the original methods: Amplifying reference gene primers gave estimates of nucleated cell counts. Produced via immunoSEQ multiplex PCR; TCRdb's table is partial and in-frame only. The V and J calls and clone size are taken from that table; D and trimming were inferred from the DNA. The data show 25,000 to 35,000 clones, with 85% to 90% seen just once and 20% to 30% held by the top ten. This receptor was identified in a human donor in a cohort sampled during active COVID-19. The sequencing input was peripheral blood.

The CDR3, as DNA: TGTGCCAGCAGTGAAGAGGGACAGGGTTACAATGAGCAGTTCTTC. Translation: CASSEEGQGYNEQFF. The V call is TRBV6-1, the J call TRBJ2-1, with 9 nucleotides matching TRBD1. Germline CDR1 MNHNS, CDR2 SASEGT. V lost 1 base and J lost 4; bases outside the gene matches: 2. The CDR3 has 15 residues.